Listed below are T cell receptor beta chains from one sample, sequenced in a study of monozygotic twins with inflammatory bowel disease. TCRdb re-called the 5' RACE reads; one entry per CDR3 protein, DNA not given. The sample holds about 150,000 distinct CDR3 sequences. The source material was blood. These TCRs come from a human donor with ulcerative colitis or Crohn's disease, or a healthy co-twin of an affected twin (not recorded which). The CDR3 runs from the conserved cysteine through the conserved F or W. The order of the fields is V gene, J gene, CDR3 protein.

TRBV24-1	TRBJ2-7	CATSDPRSPPYEQYF
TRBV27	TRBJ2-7	CASSAGTSEYEQYF
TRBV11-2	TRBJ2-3	CASSSMEGQPDTQYF
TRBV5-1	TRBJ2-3	CASSTGTSGSSDTQYF
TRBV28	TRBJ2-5	CASRTRSETQYF
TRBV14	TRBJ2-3	CASSQDPINRLLTDTQYF
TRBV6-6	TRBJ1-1	CASSPRGGTEAFF
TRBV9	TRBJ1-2	CASSVELAAEYGYTF
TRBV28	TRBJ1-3	CASSLRSYSGNTIYF
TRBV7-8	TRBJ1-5	CASSFVGRNQPQHF
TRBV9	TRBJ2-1	CASSVVLAGGINEQFF
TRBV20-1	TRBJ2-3	CSARLGLAGFTDTQYF
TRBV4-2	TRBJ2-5	CASSQVEGEETQYF
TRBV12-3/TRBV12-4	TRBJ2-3	CASSLQGPDTQYF
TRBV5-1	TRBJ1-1	CASSLVRKNTEAFF
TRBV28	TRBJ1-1	CASSSQGGPGGEAFF
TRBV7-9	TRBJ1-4	CASSARQGTNEKLFF
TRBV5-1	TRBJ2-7	CASSNAGGSEQYF
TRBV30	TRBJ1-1	CAWSAGTGNLNTEAFF
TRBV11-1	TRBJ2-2	CASSFSASWPTNTGELFF
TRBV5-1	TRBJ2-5	CASSWVRDSQETQYF
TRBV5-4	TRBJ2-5	CASSSHGGAETQYF
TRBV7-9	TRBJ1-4	CASSSEPPTDEKLFF
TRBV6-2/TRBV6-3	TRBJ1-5	CASSFAAGFSNQPQHF
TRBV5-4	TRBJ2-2	CASRGYNTGELFF
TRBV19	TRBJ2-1	CASSPPLADQFF
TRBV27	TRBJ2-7	CASSLAITGEGEQYF